These 27 T cell receptor beta chains originate from one sample sequenced in a study of blood T cells in healthy people across ages. A second PCR, run for about 7 to 11 cycles, used a sample-barcoded 5' primer plus a J-beta primer mix. In TCRdb, the 5' RACE reads were re-called with MiXCR into one record per CDR3 protein. The data show approximately 680,000 distinct CDR3 sequences, approximately 31% seen once. The specimen was blood. Receptors were obtained from an elderly woman in good health.

The CDR3 reads CASQTSGVSYEQYF. CDR3 nucleotides: TGTGCCAGCCAGACTAGCGGGGTCTCCTACGAGCAGTACTTC. The chain joins TRBV28 to TRBJ2-7, with TRBD2 matching over 11 bases. CDR3 length equals 14 residues. J gave up 0 bases and V 8 bases, and 3 bases lay outside the gene matches. CDR1 is MDHEN, CDR2 SYDVKM, per germline.

The chain couples TRBV4-1 to TRBJ2-1; 12 bases are a match to TRBD2. V shed 8 bases and J 2 bases; nucleotides not matched to a gene: 13. The germline gives CDR1 MGHRA, CDR2 YSYEKL. This CDR3 is 18 amino acids long. CDR3 sequence reads: CASRPLAGGPSTYNEQFF. CDR3 nucleotide sequence: TGCGCCAGCCGACCCCTAGCGGGAGGGCCGTCGACCTACAATGAGCAGTTCTTC.

This clonotype was counted only a few times. This chain joins TRBV30 and TRBJ2-6; D is uncertain. The CDR3 has 15 residues. V was clipped by 0 bases and J by 1 base, with 7 bases between them. Per germline, CDR1 GTSNPN and CDR2 SVGIG (reference sequence). The CDR3 reads CAWSVIVSGANVLTF. CDR3 coding DNA: TGTGCCTGGAGTGTAATAGTGTCTGGGGCCAACGTCCTGACTTTC.

This clonotype has ten or more counts. The genes are TRBV4-2 and TRBJ1-2, with TRBD1 as a possible D gene (6 bases). Germline CDR1 and CDR2: LGHNA and YNFKEQ. With 3 bases removed from V and 4 bases from J, the gap between germline ends came to 18 bases. CDR3 length equals 16 residues. The CDR3 spells CASSQGDRKAGYGYTF. DNA of the CDR3: TGTGCCAGCAGCCAGGGCGACAGGAAGGCGGGCTATGGCTACACCTTC.

The rearrangement links TRBV3-1 to TRBJ1-5, with 8 bases aligning to TRBD1. The J segment lost 8 bases and the V segment lost 1 base, leaving 7 bases of the junction unmatched. CDR1 and CDR2 from the germline V gene are LGHDT and YNNKEL (reference sequence). CDR3 length: 15 amino acids. As DNA, the CDR3 is TGTGCCAGCAGCCAAGGGACAGGGAGTGGGGAGCCCCAGCATTTT. This encodes CASSQGTGSGEPQHF.

This clonotype has only a few counts. Possible read error: a much larger clone is one base away. The V and J genes are TRBV7-9 and TRBJ2-5; the D gene is possibly TRBD2 (5 bases). The CDR3 has 12 residues. In germline, CDR1 is SEHNR, CDR2 FQNEAQ (reference sequence). V lost 6 bases to trimming and J lost 11 bases, with 16 bases between them. This chain's CDR3 is CASSSGVDEQYF. CDR3 sequence (DNA): TGTGCCAGCAGTTCCGGGGTGGATGAGCAGTACTTC.

This sequence joins TRBV29-1 and TRBJ2-1; no firm D call. The ends were cut back, 3 bases at V and 10 bases at J, with 19 bases in the middle. This CDR3 region has 14 residues. Germline V gene data show CDR1 as SQVTM and CDR2 as ANQGSEA. The CDR3 loop is CSVDSSPGAAEQFF. CDR3 in DNA: TGCAGCGTTGATTCCAGCCCCGGCGCGGCCGAGCAGTTCTTC.

This clonotype occurred many times. The CDR3 coding sequence is TGTGCCAGCAGCGTGGCGGCAGGGACGTACAATGAGCAGTTCTTC. Its translation: CASSVAAGTYNEQFF. The chain recombines TRBV9 with TRBJ2-1; either TRBD1 or TRBD2 may supply D (5 bases each). V was clipped by 2 bases and J by 4 bases, with 13 bases between them. CDR3 length: 15 residues. CDR1 is SGDLS, CDR2 YYNGEE, per germline.

This clonotype was seen repeatedly, ten times or more. The chain links TRBV12-5 to TRBJ1-1, with a weak D call TRBD1 (6 bases). Trimming stripped 3 bases from V and 1 base from J, with 9 bases between. The CDR3 has 14 residues. CDR1 LGHNT and CDR2 FRNRAP come from the germline V gene. The CDR3 DNA reads TGTGCTAGTGGTTTCGTGACAGGGAACACTGAAGCTTTCTTT. This gives the protein CASGFVTGNTEAFF.

V gene TRBV9 combines with J gene TRBJ2-3, with 11 positions matching TRBD2. Germline CDR1 SGDLS, CDR2 YYNGEE. The CDR3 contains 17 residues. The V gene end was trimmed by 4 bases and the J gene end by 3 bases; junction bases not matched to a gene: 10. Here the CDR3 DNA reads TGTGCCAGCAGCCCAAATGAGCTAGCGGGGGGTACAGATACGCAGTATTTT. The encoded protein is CASSPNELAGGTDTQYF.

The J gene is TRBJ1-1, the V gene TRBV29-1; 10 bases are shared with TRBD1. Germline assignment: CDR1 SQVTM and CDR2 ANQGSEA. This CDR3 is built from 15 residues. Unmatched junction bases numbered 4, after V lost 0 bases and J lost 3 bases. CDR3 sequence: CSVEDSGTGDTEAFF. CDR3 in DNA: TGCAGCGTTGAAGATTCCGGGACAGGGGACACTGAAGCTTTCTTT.

The rearrangement links TRBV4-1 to TRBJ1-6, with no clear D. Trimming shortened V by 0 bases and J by 0 bases, and 15 bases separated the two germline ends. CDR3 length: 19 amino acids. The V gene's germline CDR1 is MGHRA and CDR2 YSYEKL. In nucleotides, the CDR3 is TGCGCCAGCAGCCAAGATCTGGTGCCGAAGAGCTCCTATAATTCACCCCTCCACTTT. It codes for CASSQDLVPKSSYNSPLHF.

This clonotype occurred many times. V is TRBV28 and J is TRBJ2-7, with 9 bases matching TRBD2. This CDR3 is built from 14 residues. The germline V gene has CDR1 MDHEN and CDR2 SYDVKM. After removal of 5 bases from V and 3 bases from J, the junction contained 5 bases not matched to a gene. This CDR3 is CASSLAGRVYEQYF. CDR3 nucleotide sequence: TGTGCCAGCAGTCTAGCGGGGCGGGTCTACGAGCAGTACTTC.

This clonotype was observed a few times. Germline is not matched at one junction end, which may reflect a read error. The chain recombines TRBV20-1 with TRBJ2-7; possibly TRBD2 for D (5 bases). Germline loops: CDR1 DFQATT, CDR2 SNEGSKA (reference sequence). The CDR3 is 12 residues long. CDR3 nucleotide sequence: TGCAGGGCTAGCTCCGGCGGCTACGAGCAGTACTTC. Translated, it gives CRASSGGYEQYF.

A word on this clonotype: Just one base apart from a much larger clone, this may be a read error. No conserved phenylalanine or tryptophan is present at the end of the CDR3, so a read error is the likely explanation. The chain uses TRBV10-3 and TRBJ2-3, with D unresolved. The germline V gene has CDR1 ENHRY and CDR2 SYGVKD. Trimming stripped 4 bases from V and 10 bases from J, with 12 bases between. The CDR3 is made up of 12 amino acids. CDR3 DNA: TGTGCCATCAGTGGGAGTAGCACGGCGCAGTATTTG. This gives the protein CAISGSSTAQYL.

The table lists this clonotype with a few counts. With a much larger clone just one base away, this may be a read error. The CDR3 here is CASSYGPGRDEQYF. The CDR3 bases are TGTGCCAGCAGTTACGGGCCAGGGCGGGATGAGCAGTACTTC. The chain combines TRBV6-5 with TRBJ2-5; TRBD2 might be the D (6 bases). The V gene lost 2 bases and the J gene lost 11 bases, with 18 bases spanning the gap. CDR1 is MNHEY, CDR2 SVGAGI, per germline. The CDR3 consists of 14 residues.

This sequence joins TRBV2 and TRBJ2-7; TRBD2 matches 10 bases. CDR1 is SNHLY, CDR2 FYNNEI, per germline. The CDR3 has 15 amino acids. V shed 1 base, J shed 4 bases, and the junction held 4 bases outside the gene matches. CDR3 region: CASSEERGGTYEQYF. As DNA, the CDR3 is TGTGCCAGCAGTGAAGAGCGGGGGGGGACTTACGAGCAGTACTTC.

Concerning this clonotype: The missing conserved phenylalanine or tryptophan at the end of this CDR3 makes a read error likely. This chain uses TRBV7-7 with TRBJ2-3, with TRBD2 matching 8 bases. This CDR3 region has 15 residues. In germline, CDR1 is SSHAT, CDR2 FNYEAQ (reference sequence). CDR3 nucleotides: TGTGCCGGCAGTCGCATAGCGGGGAGCACAGATACGCAGTATTAT. Protein product: CAGSRIAGSTDTQYY.

A word on this clonotype: This may stem from a read error, because a much larger clone lies one nucleotide away. V is TRBV5-1 and J is TRBJ1-2, with unresolved D. Germline values: CDR1 SGHRS, CDR2 YFSETQ. The CDR3 extends over 14 amino acids. The CDR3 reads CASSWVGDNHGYTF. Here the CDR3 DNA reads TGCGCCAGCAGCTGGGTAGGAGATAACCATGGCTACACCTTC.

In this sample, this clonotype turned up a few times. This chain joins TRBV6-5 and TRBJ2-2; D ambiguous. V was shortened by 7 bases and J by 6 bases, with 18 bases between the two germline ends. The CDR3 has 15 amino acids. Germline assignment: CDR1 MNHEY and CDR2 SVGAGI. The CDR3: CASMRTQGVSGELFF. CDR3 bases: TGTGCCAGCATGAGGACCCAAGGCGTATCCGGGGAGCTGTTTTTT.

The J gene is TRBJ2-1, the V gene TRBV20-1; D might be TRBD2 (7 bases). This CDR3 comprises 16 residues. The germline CDR1 and CDR2 sequences are DFQATT and SNEGSKA (reference sequence). The V and J ends lost 3 bases and 2 bases respectively, with 17 bases between them. This chain's CDR3 is CSARALVGGPYNEQFF. CDR3 bases: TGCAGTGCTAGGGCCTTAGTGGGGGGGCCCTACAATGAGCAGTTCTTC.

This clonotype was found many times. This chain connects TRBV20-1 to TRBJ2-7; 7 nucleotides match TRBD1. Germline trimming cut 1 base from V and 5 bases from J; bases unmatched to any gene: 11. Germline V gene data show CDR1 as DFQATT and CDR2 as SNEGSKA (reference sequence). The CDR3 sequence is 15 residues long. The CDR3 DNA is TGCAGTGCTAGAGGACAGATATTACAGGGGAACGAGCAGTACTTC. Protein product: CSARGQILQGNEQYF.

The chain links TRBV29-1 to TRBJ2-7, with TRBD1 as a possible D gene (5 bases). V gave up 7 bases and J gave up 2 bases, with 12 bases separating them. The V gene's germline CDR1 is SQVTM and CDR2 ANQGSEA. The length of the CDR3 is 12 residues. CDR3 sequence: CSGADSTYEQYF. The DNA for the CDR3 is TGCAGCGGGGCTGACAGCACCTACGAGCAGTACTTC.

This clonotype was recorded many times. The chain links TRBV9 to TRBJ2-1; 11 bases line up with TRBD2. Trimming at V came to 0 bases and at J to 3 bases, leaving 2 bases not matched to a gene. Germline V CDR1 and CDR2: SGDLS, YYNGEE. The CDR3 loop spans 16 amino acids. DNA of the CDR3: TGTGCCAGCAGCGTAGGGCTAGCGGGGGGCTACAATGAGCAGTTCTTC. Translating gives CASSVGLAGGYNEQFF.

This clonotype was counted a few times. This sequence joins TRBV20-1 and TRBJ1-1; D is possibly TRBD1 (6 bases). Germline CDR1 and CDR2: DFQATT and SNEGSKA (reference sequence). This CDR3 region has 14 residues. The V end was cut by 6 bases, the J end by 1 base, with 15 bases between. The CDR3 here is CSAIQGAGNTEAFF. In DNA, the CDR3 is TGCAGTGCAATACAGGGAGCGGGGAACACTGAAGCTTTCTTT.

The V call is TRBV20-1, the J call TRBJ2-5, with D perhaps matching TRBD1 (6 bases). Trimming took 0 bases from V and 4 from J, leaving 12 bases between them. The CDR3 is 14 amino acids. Germline values: CDR1 DFQATT, CDR2 SNEGSKA (reference sequence). The CDR3 DNA is TGCAGTGCTAGAGATCTTCAGGGGTCAGAGACCCAGTACTTC. This translates into CSARDLQGSETQYF.

This clonotype was seen repeatedly, ten times or more. The rearrangement uses TRBV20-1 and TRBJ2-7; D remains ambiguous. The V end was cut by 4 bases, the J end by 7 bases, with 11 bases between. The CDR3 contains 11 residues. Germline CDR1 is DFQATT and CDR2 is SNEGSKA (reference sequence). The CDR3, as DNA: TGCAGTGCTACCCTAGAGGCGGAGCAGTACTTC. Amino acid sequence: CSATLEAEQYF.